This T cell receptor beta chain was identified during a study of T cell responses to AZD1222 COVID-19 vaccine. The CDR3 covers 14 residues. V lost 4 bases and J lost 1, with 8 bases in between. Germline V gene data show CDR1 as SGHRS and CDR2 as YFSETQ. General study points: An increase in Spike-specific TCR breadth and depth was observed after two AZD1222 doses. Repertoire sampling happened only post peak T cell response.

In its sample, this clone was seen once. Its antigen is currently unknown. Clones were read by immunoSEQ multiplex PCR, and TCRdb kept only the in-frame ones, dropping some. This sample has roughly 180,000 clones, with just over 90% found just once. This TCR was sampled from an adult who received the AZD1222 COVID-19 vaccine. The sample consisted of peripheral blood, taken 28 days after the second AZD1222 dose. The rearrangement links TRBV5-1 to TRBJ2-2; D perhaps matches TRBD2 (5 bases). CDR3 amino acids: CASSRGGNTGELFF. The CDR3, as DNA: TGCGCCAGCAGCCGGGGTGGGAACACCGGGGAGCTGTTTTTT.